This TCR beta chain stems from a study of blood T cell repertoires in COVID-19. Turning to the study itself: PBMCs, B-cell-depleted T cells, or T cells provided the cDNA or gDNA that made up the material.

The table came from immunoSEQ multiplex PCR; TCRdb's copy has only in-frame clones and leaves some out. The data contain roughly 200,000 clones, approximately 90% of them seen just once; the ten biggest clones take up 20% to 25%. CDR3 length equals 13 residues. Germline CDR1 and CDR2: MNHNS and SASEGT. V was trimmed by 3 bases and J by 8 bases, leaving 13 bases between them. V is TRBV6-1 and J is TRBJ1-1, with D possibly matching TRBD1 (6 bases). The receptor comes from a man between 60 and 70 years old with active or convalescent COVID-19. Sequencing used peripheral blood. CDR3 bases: TGTGCCAGCAGTGATTATTGGACAGACGAAGCTTTCTTT. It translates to CASSDYWTDEAFF.